This T cell receptor beta chain was recovered during a study of T cells after yellow fever vaccination. Using its own MiXCR run on the 5' RACE reads, TCRdb lists one record per CDR3 protein. The sample shows about 240,000 distinct CDR3 sequences, 6.9% of them seen only once. V was clipped by 1 base and J by 2 bases, with 21 bases between them. The CDR3 contains 18 residues. Germline V gives CDR1 SGHTA, CDR2 FQGNSA. V usage is TRBV7-2 and J usage is TRBJ2-7; no reliable D call. The sequences come from CD4+ T cells sorted from PBMCs, collected 15 days after the yellow fever booster vaccination. This sequence originates from a man aged 30 to 39 who received the YFV17D yellow fever vaccine. CDR3 sequence reads: CASSLGAVQVLPTYEQYF. In nucleotides, the CDR3 is TGTGCCAGCAGCTTAGGCGCGGTACAAGTCCTGCCGACCTACGAGCAGTACTTC.